The TCR beta chain under discussion was sequenced for a study of blood T cell repertoires in COVID-19. The overall study: The samples span acute and convalescent COVID-19 from the United States, Italy and Spain. From T cells, B-cell-depleted T cells, or PBMCs came the material, which was cDNA or gDNA.

This CDR3 region has 15 residues. Germline trimming cut 2 bases from V and 4 bases from J; bases unmatched to any gene: 7. Germline assignment: CDR1 KGHSH and CDR2 LQKENI. Authors' data handling: Reference gene primer amplification in the assay estimated nucleated cell counts. Libraries were prepared by immunoSEQ multiplex PCR; TCRdb keeps only in-frame clonotypes and omits some of them. The V and J calls and clone size are taken from that table; D and trimming were inferred from the DNA. The table shows some 150,000 clones, with around three quarters occurring only once. The rearrangement uses TRBV18 and TRBJ2-7, with 8 bases aligning to TRBD1. The sequenced material came from peripheral blood. The TCR sequence derives from a man in his 60s with acute or convalescent COVID-19. CDR3 protein: CASSPGTGQNYEQYF. DNA for the CDR3: TGTGCCAGCTCACCAGGGACAGGTCAGAATTACGAGCAGTACTTC.